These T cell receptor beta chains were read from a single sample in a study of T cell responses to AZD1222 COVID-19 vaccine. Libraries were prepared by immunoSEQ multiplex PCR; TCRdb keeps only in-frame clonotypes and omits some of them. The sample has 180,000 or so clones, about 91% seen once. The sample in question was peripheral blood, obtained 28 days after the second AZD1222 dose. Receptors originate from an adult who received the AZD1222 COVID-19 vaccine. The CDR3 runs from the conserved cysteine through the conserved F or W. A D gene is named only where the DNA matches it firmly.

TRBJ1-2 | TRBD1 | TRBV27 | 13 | TGTGCCAGCAGCTCACAGGGGAACTATGGCTACACCTTC | CASSSQGNYGYTF
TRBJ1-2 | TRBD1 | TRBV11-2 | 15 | TGTGCCAGCACCCCAAGGGACAGCGCTAACTATGGCTACACCTTC | CASTPRDSANYGYTF
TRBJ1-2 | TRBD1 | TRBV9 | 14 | TGTGCCAGCCGGCCCCCAGGGGGCGTTTATGGCTACACCTTC | CASRPPGGVYGYTF
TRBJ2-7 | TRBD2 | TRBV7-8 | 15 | TGTGCCAGCAGCTTAGCGGGGGGAGGGGTGGTCGAGCAGTACTTC | CASSLAGGGVVEQYF
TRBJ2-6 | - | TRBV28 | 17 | TGTGCCAGCAGCCTCGACACGGTCTCCTCTGGGGCCAACGTCCTGACTTTC | CASSLDTVSSGANVLTF
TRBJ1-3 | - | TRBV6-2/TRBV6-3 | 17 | TGTGCCAGCAGCGACAGGTCGGGCCGGCTCTCTGGAAACACCATATATTTT | CASSDRSGRLSGNTIYF
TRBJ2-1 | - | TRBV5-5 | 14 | TGTGCCAGCAGCCTACCCGACAGCTCCTCTGGTCAGTTCTTC | CASSLPDSSSGQFF
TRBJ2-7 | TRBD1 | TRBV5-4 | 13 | TGTGCCAGCAGCGGACCAGGGGGTTCCGAGCAGTACTTC | CASSGPGGSEQYF
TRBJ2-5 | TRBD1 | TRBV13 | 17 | TGTGCCAGCACCGAATCGGGACAGGGCAGATTACAAGAGACCCAGTACTTC | CASTESGQGRLQETQYF
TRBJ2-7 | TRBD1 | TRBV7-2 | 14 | TGTGCCAGCAGCCCGCACAGGGGGCTCTACGAGCAGTACTTC | CASSPHRGLYEQYF
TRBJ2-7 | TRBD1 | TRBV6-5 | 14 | TGTGCCAGCAGCCGGACAGGGCTTTCCTACGAGCAGTACTTC | CASSRTGLSYEQYF
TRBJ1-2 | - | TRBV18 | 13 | TGTGCCAGCTCCGACAGGACGAACTATGGCTACACCTTC | CASSDRTNYGYTF
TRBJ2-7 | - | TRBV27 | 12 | TGTGTCGTCTTGCGGACAGGAGGGGAGCAGTACTTC | CVVLRTGGEQYF
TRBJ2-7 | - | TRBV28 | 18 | TGTGCCAGCAGTTTATTTACCGACCCGGGCCAAGTCTCCTACGAGCAGTACTTC | CASSLFTDPGQVSYEQYF
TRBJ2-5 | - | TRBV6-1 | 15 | TGTGCCAGCAGTCCTCGGGGGGCCTCCCAAGAGACCCAGTACTTC | CASSPRGASQETQYF
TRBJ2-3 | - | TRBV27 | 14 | TGTGCCAGCAGTTGGTCGGGGAACACAGATACGCAGTATTTT | CASSWSGNTDTQYF
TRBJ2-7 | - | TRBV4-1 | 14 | TGCGCCAGCAGCCAAGACAGAGAATCGGACGAGCAGTACTTC | CASSQDRESDEQYF
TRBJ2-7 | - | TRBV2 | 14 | TGTGCCAGCAGTGCCATGTACCAGAAAGACGAGCAGTACTTC | CASSAMYQKDEQYF
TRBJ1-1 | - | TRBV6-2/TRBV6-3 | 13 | TGTGCCAGCAGTTCCGAGTTGAACACTGAAGCTTTCTTT | CASSSELNTEAFF
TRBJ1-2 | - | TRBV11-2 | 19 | TGTGCCAGCAGCTTCCGGAGTTTTCCCCGGGTGATTGACGGTCGGGGCTACACCTTC | CASSFRSFPRVIDGRGYTF
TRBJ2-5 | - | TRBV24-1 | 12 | TGTGCCACCAGTGATTTGTGGGGGACCCAGTACTTC | CATSDLWGTQYF
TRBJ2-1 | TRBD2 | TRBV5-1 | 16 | TGCGCCAGCAGAATAAGCGGGGGGACCCTCCCCAATGAGCAGTTCTTC | CASRISGGTLPNEQFF
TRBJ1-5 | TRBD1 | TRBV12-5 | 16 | TGTGCTAGTGGTTTATACAGGGGTGATGGCAATCAGCCCCAGCATTTT | CASGLYRGDGNQPQHF
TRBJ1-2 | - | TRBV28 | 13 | TGTGCCAGCAGCTCGGGGCAGGGCCATGGCTACACCTTC | CASSSGQGHGYTF
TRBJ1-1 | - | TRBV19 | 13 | TGTGCCAGTAGTGGGGGGCAGTACACTGAAGCTTTCTTT | CASSGGQYTEAFF
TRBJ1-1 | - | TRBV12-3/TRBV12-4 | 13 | TGTGCCAGCAGCCTTCGGGATTACACTGAAGCTTTCTTT | CASSLRDYTEAFF
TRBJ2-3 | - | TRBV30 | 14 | TGTGCCTGGAGTGTACCCGGGGTAACAGATACGCAGTATTTT | CAWSVPGVTDTQYF